This T cell receptor (beta chain) originates from a study of beta chain features in type 1 diabetes. About this clone: Antigen specificity is unknown.

This CDR3 has 15 amino acids. V lost 2 bases and J lost 4, with 12 bases in between. CDR1 is LGHNA, CDR2 YNFKEQ, per germline. Via the markers CD45RO/CCR7/CD25/CD127/CD95/CD27, stem cell-like memory, regulatory, central memory and naive CD4+ cells were sorted. cDNA synthesis used the whole RNA isolate, giving expressed TCRB sequences. Profiled with immunoSEQ multiplex PCR; TCRdb holds only in-frame clones, not every one. The repertoire holds more than 550,000 clones, with roughly 13% as singletons. The study's findings and limits: Naive, central memory and regulatory TCRB repertoires appeared more similar among patients than healthy donors. Shortening of TCRB CDR3s, moderate but significant, appeared in all four CD4+ subsets of Type 1 diabetes patients.

The chain recombines TRBV4-2 with TRBJ1-3; D not certain. Sample: naive CD4+ T cells from blood. The receptor was isolated from a man between 18 and 29 years old with type 1 diabetes. CDR3 coding DNA: TGTGCCAGCAGCCAATCCTTTACACTGGGAAACACCATATATTTT. It translates to CASSQSFTLGNTIYF.